These 5 T cell receptor beta chains were sequenced from one sample in a study of blood T cell repertoires in COVID-19. The data were produced by immunoSEQ multiplex PCR, yet TCRdb's version contains in-frame clones alone and is incomplete. The sample has roughly 100,000 clones; 80% to 85% are singletons. The sequencing sample was made of peripheral blood. Receptors were obtained from a man aged 70-80 years with active or convalescent COVID-19.

The V gene is TRBV30, the J gene TRBJ1-1, with D unresolved. V was trimmed by 0 bases and J by 6 bases, leaving 11 bases between them. Germline V gene sequence: CDR1 GTSNPN, CDR2 SVGIG (reference sequence). The CDR3 loop spans 13 amino acids. The CDR3 nucleotides are TGTGCCTGGAGTGTATCCCCGAGGGCTGAAGCTTTCTTT. Residues: CAWSVSPRAEAFF.

CDR3 DNA: TGTGCCAGCAGTATCTACAATCAGCCCCAGCATTTT. Translation gives CASSIYNQPQHF. The rearrangement joins TRBV28 to TRBJ1-5; D ambiguous. V was shortened by 5 bases and J by 3 bases, with 5 bases between the two germline ends. The CDR3 runs 12 residues. Germline values: CDR1 MDHEN, CDR2 SYDVKM.

CDR3 in amino acids: CAIASGGYQETQYF. For the CDR3, the DNA is TGTGCCATCGCTAGCGGGGGGTACCAAGAGACCCAGTACTTC. The rearrangement links TRBV10-3 to TRBJ2-5, with TRBD2 identical over 11 bases. The germline gives CDR1 ENHRY, CDR2 SYGVKD. CDR3 length: 14 amino acids. V lost 8 bases and J lost 0; bases outside the gene matches: 2.

The chain couples TRBV4-2 to TRBJ1-1, with D hard to call. V was trimmed by 0 bases and J by 7 bases, leaving 9 bases between them. This CDR3 has 13 amino acids. Germline V gene lookup returns CDR1 LGHNA and CDR2 YNFKEQ. This chain's CDR3 is CASSQDPTGEAFF. CDR3 sequence (DNA): TGTGCCAGCAGCCAAGATCCAACGGGTGAAGCTTTCTTT.

This clone was found once. This chain links TRBV30 with TRBJ1-6; D is possibly TRBD1 (5 bases). The germline gives CDR1 GTSNPN, CDR2 SVGIG (reference sequence). This CDR3 has 14 residues. The V and J ends lost 3 bases and 5 bases respectively, with 11 bases between them. The DNA for the CDR3 is TGTGCCTGGAGAGTCCAGGGCAATAATTCACCCCTCCACTTT. Protein: CAWRVQGNNSPLHF.